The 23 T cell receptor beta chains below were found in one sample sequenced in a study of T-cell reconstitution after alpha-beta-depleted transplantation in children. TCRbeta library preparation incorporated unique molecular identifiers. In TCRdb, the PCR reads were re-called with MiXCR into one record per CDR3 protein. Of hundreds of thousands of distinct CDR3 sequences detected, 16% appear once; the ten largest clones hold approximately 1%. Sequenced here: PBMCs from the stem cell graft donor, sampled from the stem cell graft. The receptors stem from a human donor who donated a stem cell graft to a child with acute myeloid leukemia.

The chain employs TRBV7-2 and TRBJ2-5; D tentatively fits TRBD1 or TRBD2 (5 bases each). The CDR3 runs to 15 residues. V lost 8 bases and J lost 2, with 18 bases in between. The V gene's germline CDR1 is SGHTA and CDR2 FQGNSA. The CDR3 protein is CASWGLRGEQETQYF. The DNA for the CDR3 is TGTGCCAGCTGGGGCCTAAGAGGGGAGCAAGAGACCCAGTACTTC.

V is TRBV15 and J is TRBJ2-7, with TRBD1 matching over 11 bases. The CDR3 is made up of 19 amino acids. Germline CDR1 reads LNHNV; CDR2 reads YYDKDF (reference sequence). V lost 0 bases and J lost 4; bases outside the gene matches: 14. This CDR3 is CATSRDRGVGGQGGYEQYV. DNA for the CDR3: TGTGCCACCAGCAGAGATCGGGGGGTGGGGGGACAGGGGGGATACGAGCAGTACGTC.

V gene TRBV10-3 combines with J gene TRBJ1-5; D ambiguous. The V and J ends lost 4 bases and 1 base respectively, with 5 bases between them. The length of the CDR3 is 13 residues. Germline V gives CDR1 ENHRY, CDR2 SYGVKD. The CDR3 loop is CAISAGSNQPQHF. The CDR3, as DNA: TGTGCCATCAGTGCGGGCAGCAATCAGCCCCAGCATTTT.

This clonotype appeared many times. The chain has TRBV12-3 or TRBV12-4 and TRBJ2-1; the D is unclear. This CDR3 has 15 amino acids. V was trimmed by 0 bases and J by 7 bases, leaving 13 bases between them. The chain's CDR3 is CASSLAGPLSNEQFF. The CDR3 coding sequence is TGTGCCAGCAGTTTAGCGGGCCCCCTTTCGAATGAGCAGTTCTTC.

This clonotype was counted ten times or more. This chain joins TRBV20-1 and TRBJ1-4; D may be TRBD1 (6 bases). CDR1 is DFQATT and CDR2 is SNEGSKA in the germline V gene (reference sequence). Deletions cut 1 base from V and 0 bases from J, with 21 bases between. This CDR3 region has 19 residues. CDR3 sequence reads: CSARASRGARGATNEKLFF. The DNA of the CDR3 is TGCAGTGCTAGAGCCTCACGGGGGGCGCGGGGGGCAACTAATGAAAAACTGTTTTTT.

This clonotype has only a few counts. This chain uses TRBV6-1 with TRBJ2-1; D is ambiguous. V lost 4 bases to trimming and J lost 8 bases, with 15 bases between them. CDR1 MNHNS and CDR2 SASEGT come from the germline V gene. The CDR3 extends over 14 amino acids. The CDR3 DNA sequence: TGTGCCAGCAGTGCCCTCACGGGTCGCGATGAGCAGTTCTTC. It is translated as CASSALTGRDEQFF.

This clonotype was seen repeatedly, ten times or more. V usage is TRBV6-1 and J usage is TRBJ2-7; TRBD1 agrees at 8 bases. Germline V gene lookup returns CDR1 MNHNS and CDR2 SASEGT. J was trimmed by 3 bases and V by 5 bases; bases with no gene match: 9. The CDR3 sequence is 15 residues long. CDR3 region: CASSPKQGDFYEQYF. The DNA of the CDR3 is TGTGCCAGCAGTCCTAAACAGGGGGATTTCTACGAGCAGTACTTC.

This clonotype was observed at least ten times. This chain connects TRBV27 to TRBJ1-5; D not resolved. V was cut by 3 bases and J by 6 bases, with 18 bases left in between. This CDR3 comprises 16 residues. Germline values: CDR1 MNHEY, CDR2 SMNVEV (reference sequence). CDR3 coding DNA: TGTGCCAGCAGTTTCTCTCCGGGCTCCGCCAGTCAGCCCCAGCATTTT. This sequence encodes CASSFSPGSASQPQHF.

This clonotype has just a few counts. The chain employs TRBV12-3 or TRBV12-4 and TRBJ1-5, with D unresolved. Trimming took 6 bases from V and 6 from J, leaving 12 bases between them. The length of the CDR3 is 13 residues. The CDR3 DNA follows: TGTGCCAGCAGGGTCGATGGAAGTCAGCCCCAGCATTTT. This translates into CASRVDGSQPQHF.

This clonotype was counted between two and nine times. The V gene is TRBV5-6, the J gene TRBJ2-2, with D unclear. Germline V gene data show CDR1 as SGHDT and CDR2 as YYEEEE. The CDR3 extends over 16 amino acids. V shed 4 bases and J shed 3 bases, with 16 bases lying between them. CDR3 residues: CASSPVRDGDTGELFF. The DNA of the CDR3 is TGTGCCAGCAGCCCCGTAAGGGATGGCGACACCGGGGAGCTGTTTTTT.

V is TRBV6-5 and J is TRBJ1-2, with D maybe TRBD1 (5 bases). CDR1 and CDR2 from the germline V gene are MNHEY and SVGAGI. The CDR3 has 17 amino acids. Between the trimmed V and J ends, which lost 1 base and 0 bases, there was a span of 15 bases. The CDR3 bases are TGTGCCAGCAGTTACTACGGGGGGAGGGCCACTAACTATGGCTACACCTTC. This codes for CASSYYGGRATNYGYTF.

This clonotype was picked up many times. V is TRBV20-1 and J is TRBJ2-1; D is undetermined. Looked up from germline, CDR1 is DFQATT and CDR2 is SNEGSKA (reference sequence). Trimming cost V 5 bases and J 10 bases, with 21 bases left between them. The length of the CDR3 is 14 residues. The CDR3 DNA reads TGCAGTGCTCCGGCTGAAATCCAGCCGTGGGAGCAGTTCTTC. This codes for CSAPAEIQPWEQFF.

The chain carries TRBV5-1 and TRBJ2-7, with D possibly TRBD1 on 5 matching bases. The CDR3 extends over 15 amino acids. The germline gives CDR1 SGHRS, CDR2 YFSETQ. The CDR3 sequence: CASILDMDFSYEQYV. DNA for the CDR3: TGCGCCAGCATCTTGGACATGGATTTCTCCTACGAGCAGTACGTC.

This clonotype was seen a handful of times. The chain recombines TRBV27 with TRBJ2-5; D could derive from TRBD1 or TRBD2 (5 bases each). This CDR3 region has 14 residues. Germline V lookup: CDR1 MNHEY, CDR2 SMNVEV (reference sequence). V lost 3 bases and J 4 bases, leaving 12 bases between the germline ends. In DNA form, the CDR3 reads TGTGCCAGCAGTTTTGGGACCCCGCCAGAGACCCAGTACTTC. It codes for CASSFGTPPETQYF.

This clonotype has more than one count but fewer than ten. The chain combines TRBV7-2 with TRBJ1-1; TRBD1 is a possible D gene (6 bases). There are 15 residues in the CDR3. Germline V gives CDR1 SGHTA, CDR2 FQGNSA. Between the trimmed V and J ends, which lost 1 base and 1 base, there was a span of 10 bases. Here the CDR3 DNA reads TGTGCCAGCAGCTTAGTCCCAGGGGCGAACACTGAAGCTTTCTTT. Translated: CASSLVPGANTEAFF.

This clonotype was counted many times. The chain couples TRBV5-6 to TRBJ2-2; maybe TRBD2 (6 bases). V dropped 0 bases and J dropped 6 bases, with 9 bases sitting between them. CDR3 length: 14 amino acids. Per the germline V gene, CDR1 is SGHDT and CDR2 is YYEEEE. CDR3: CASSLGLGAGELFF. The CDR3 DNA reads TGTGCCAGCAGCTTGGGACTAGGGGCCGGGGAGCTGTTTTTT. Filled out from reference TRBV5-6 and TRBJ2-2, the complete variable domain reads DAGVTQSPTHLIKTRGQQVTLRCSPKSGHDTVSWYQQALGQGPQFIFQYYEEEERQRGNFPDRFSGHQFPNYSSELNVNALLLGDSALYLCASSLGLGAGELFFGEGSRLTVL.

CDR3 in DNA: TGTGCCAGTCCCCCGTACACTGAAGCTTTCTTT. It codes for CASPPYTEAFF. The chain combines TRBV7-7 with TRBJ1-1, with unresolved D. The CDR3 has 11 residues. Germline V gives CDR1 SSHAT, CDR2 FNYEAQ (reference sequence). Between the trimmed V and J ends, which lost 9 bases and 3 bases, there was a span of 8 bases.

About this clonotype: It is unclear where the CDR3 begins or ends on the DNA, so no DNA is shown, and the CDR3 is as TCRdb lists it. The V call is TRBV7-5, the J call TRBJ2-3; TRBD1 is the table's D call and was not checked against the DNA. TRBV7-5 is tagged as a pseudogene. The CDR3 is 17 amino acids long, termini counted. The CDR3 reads CISVSEAHRAQADTQYF.

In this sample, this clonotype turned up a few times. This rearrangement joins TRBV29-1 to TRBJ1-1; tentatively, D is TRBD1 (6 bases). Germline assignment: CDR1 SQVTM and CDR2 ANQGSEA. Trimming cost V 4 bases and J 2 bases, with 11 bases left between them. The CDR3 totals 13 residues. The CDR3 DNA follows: TGCAGCGTTGGAAGGGGGTTTAACACTGAAGCTTTCTTT. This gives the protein CSVGRGFNTEAFF.

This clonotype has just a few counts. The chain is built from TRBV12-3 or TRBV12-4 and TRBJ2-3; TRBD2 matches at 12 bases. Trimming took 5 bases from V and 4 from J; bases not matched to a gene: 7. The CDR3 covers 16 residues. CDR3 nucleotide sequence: TGTGCCAGCAGTCCGCTAGCGGGGGGGCGCCCAGATACGCAGTATTTT. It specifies CASSPLAGGRPDTQYF.

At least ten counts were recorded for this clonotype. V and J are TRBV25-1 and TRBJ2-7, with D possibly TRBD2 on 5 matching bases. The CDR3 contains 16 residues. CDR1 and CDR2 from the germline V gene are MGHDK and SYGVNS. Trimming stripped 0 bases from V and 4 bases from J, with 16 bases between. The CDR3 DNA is TGTGCCAGCAGTGAATATTTTACTAGTCGGTCTTACGAGCAGTACTTC. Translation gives CASSEYFTSRSYEQYF.

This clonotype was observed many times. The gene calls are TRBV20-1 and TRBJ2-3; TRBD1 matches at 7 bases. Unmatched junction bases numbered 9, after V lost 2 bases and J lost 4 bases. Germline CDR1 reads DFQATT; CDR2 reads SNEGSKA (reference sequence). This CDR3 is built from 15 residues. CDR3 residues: CSARRDSSWADTQYF. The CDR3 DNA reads TGCAGTGCTAGAAGGGACAGTTCATGGGCAGATACGCAGTATTTT.

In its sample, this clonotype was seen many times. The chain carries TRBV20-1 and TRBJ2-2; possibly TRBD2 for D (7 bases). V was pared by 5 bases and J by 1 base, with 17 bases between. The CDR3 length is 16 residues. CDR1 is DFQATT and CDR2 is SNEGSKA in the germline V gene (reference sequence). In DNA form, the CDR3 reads TGCAGTGCTGGGAGGGGGGGACAAAAGAACACCGGGGAGCTGTTTTTT. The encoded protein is CSAGRGGQKNTGELFF.